A selection of T cell receptor beta chains follows, all from one sample in a study of blood T cell repertoires in COVID-19. Assay used: immunoSEQ multiplex PCR; TCRdb lists only in-frame clones, some missing. Of 100,000 to 150,000 clones listed, approximately 87% are singletons. What was sequenced was peripheral blood. The receptors here all came from a man in his 70s who had recovered from COVID-19. Each CDR3 is given with its conserved first and last residue. A D gene is named only where the DNA matches it firmly. The listing skips clone size in some rows; elsewhere it reads once, few, many or a size class.

cdr3_nt,cdr3_aa,clone_size,v_call,j_call,d_call
TGCGCCAGCAGCTGGGAAGTCCGGTCCAGCGGGGCGAACAAAAACATTCAGTACTTC,CASSWEVRSSGANKNIQYF,.,TRBV5-1,TRBJ2-4,TRBD2
TGTGCCAGTTATACCCCCCTAGCGGGAGGCACAGATACGCAGTATTTT,CASYTPLAGGTDTQYF,.,TRBV27,TRBJ2-3,TRBD2
TGTGCCAGCAGCTTAATGAGGGCTAGCACAGATACGCAGTATTTT,CASSLMRASTDTQYF,.,TRBV7-3,TRBJ2-3,.
TGTGCCAGCAGCAGAGGGACAGGGTCCTATGGCTACACCTTC,CASSRGTGSYGYTF,once,TRBV9,TRBJ1-2,TRBD1
TGTGCCAGCAGTTCGGGACAGTTATATGGCTACACCTTC,CASSSGQLYGYTF,.,TRBV2,TRBJ1-2,TRBD1
TGTGCCAGCCCTCGGGATTGGGACACTGAAGCTTTCTTT,CASPRDWDTEAFF,.,TRBV6-5,TRBJ1-1,.
TGCGCCAGCAGTCCACTGGGGGCAGCGGGGAAAAATTACAATGAGCAGTTCTTC,CASSPLGAAGKNYNEQFF,.,TRBV10-1,TRBJ2-1,.
TGTGCCAGCAGCTTAGCGTTCGGGATAGCAGATACGCAGTATTTT,CASSLAFGIADTQYF,.,TRBV7-6,TRBJ2-3,.
TGTGCCCCTCGGAGACTAGCGGGAGTTTATGAGCAGTTCTTC,CAPRRLAGVYEQFF,.,TRBV30,TRBJ2-1,TRBD2
TGCGCCAGCAGCCAAGAAAAATTAGGGACTAGCCATCAAGAGACCCAGTACTTC,CASSQEKLGTSHQETQYF,.,TRBV4-1,TRBJ2-5,TRBD2
TGTGCCAGCGCCGGGAGCGTGGATACGCAGTATTTT,CASAGSVDTQYF,.,TRBV2,TRBJ2-3,.
TGTGCCAGCAGCCCCGCCGGTGGTTATAATGAGCAGTTCTTC,CASSPAGGYNEQFF,few,TRBV9,TRBJ2-1,.
TGTGCCAGCAGTTACCAGGGGGATAGGGGCAATCAGCCCCAGCATTTT,CASSYQGDRGNQPQHF,.,TRBV6-2/TRBV6-3,TRBJ1-5,TRBD1
TGTGCCAGCAGCGTTACCGGGACAGGCAATGAAAAACTGTTTTTT,CASSVTGTGNEKLFF,.,TRBV7-9,TRBJ1-4,TRBD1
TGTGCCAGCAGCGTAAGCGGCAGCTCGGACGGTGAGCAGTTCTTC,CASSVSGSSDGEQFF,.,TRBV9,TRBJ2-1,.
TGTGCCAGCAGTAAGTCCAGGGTGGCCGAGCAGTACTTC,CASSKSRVAEQYF,.,TRBV2,TRBJ2-7,.
TGTGCCCCGGGACAGCATAGCGGTGGCTACACCTTC,CAPGQHSGGYTF,few,TRBV28,TRBJ1-2,TRBD1
TGTGCCAGCAGGTCTGCGGGAAGCTCCTACGAGCAGTACTTC,CASRSAGSSYEQYF,.,TRBV28,TRBJ2-7,.
TGCGCCAGCAGCTTCGGACAGACGGATGGCTACACCTTC,CASSFGQTDGYTF,.,TRBV5-1,TRBJ1-2,.
TGTGCCAGCAGCGTAGCTGCACAGGGGGGCACAGATACGCAGTATTTT,CASSVAAQGGTDTQYF,.,TRBV9,TRBJ2-3,TRBD1
TGTGCCACCAGTGATTTCTTCCCCCTGGCTAGCGGGGGGCGAGATACGCAGTATTTT,CATSDFFPLASGGRDTQYF,.,TRBV24-1,TRBJ2-3,TRBD2
TGTGCCAGCAGCTTAGCAGCGCTAGCGGACTACAATGAGCAGTTCTTC,CASSLAALADYNEQFF,.,TRBV7-2,TRBJ2-1,TRBD2
TGCGCCAGCAGCACAGGGGGCGATTGGGCCTACGAGCAGTACTTC,CASSTGGDWAYEQYF,few,TRBV5-1,TRBJ2-7,TRBD1
TGTGCCAGCAGCTTGGGGGGCATCAGCTCCTACAACTATGGCTACACCTTC,CASSLGGISSYNYGYTF,once,TRBV5-6,TRBJ1-2,.
TGTGCCACCAGTGATCCCCGGACAGGGTCGAGGGGGGAGACCCAGTACTTC,CATSDPRTGSRGETQYF,.,TRBV24-1,TRBJ2-5,TRBD1
TGTGCCAGCAGTTTGGGCCCGTGGGAGCCCCAGCATTTT,CASSLGPWEPQHF,.,TRBV28,TRBJ1-5,.
TGTGCCAGCAGTTCTAGGACAGCTTATAATGAAAAACTGTTTTTT,CASSSRTAYNEKLFF,.,TRBV28,TRBJ1-4,.
TGTGCCAGCAGCATCCGACAGCGGGAGGGTAGCACAGATACGCAGTATTTT,CASSIRQREGSTDTQYF,.,TRBV4-2,TRBJ2-3,TRBD2
TGTGCCAGCAGCCAAATTGGGACTAATGGCTACACCTTC,CASSQIGTNGYTF,.,TRBV7-9,TRBJ1-2,.
TGTGCCAGCAGTATCAACAGGGGGCGCGTCTATGGCTACACCTTC,CASSINRGRVYGYTF,once,TRBV28,TRBJ1-2,TRBD1
TGTGCCAGCAGTCGATCCGGGAATTCACCCCTCCACTTT,CASSRSGNSPLHF,.,TRBV7-2,TRBJ1-6,.
TGTGCCACCAGTGGGGGGCACAGGGGGCTATACACCGGGGAGCTGTTTTTT,CATSGGHRGLYTGELFF,.,TRBV24-1,TRBJ2-2,TRBD1
TGTGCCAGCAGTGAAGGCGGAATGAGCAATCAGCCCCAGCATTTT,CASSEGGMSNQPQHF,.,TRBV2,TRBJ1-5,.
TGTGCCAGCAGTTACTATGGACAGGGCTACGAGCAGTACTTC,CASSYYGQGYEQYF,.,TRBV6-6,TRBJ2-7,TRBD1
TGTGCCAGCAGTGAATTGGGCGTCCTTCTTACCTACGAGCAGTACTTC,CASSELGVLLTYEQYF,.,TRBV2,TRBJ2-7,.
TGCAGCACCCCCCGGAATGGGAGGAACACTGAAGCTTTCTTT,CSTPRNGRNTEAFF,.,TRBV29-1,TRBJ1-1,.
TGTGCCAGCAGTGAATCTTTTTCATGGGGCAGCAATCAGCCCCAGCATTTT,CASSESFSWGSNQPQHF,.,TRBV6-1,TRBJ1-5,.
TGTGCCAGCAGCCATACAAGAAACACTGAAGCTTTCTTT,CASSHTRNTEAFF,few,TRBV5-4,TRBJ1-1,.
TGTGCCAGCAGCGTAGATTCGACAGTCCCCTATGGCTACACCTTC,CASSVDSTVPYGYTF,.,TRBV9,TRBJ1-2,.
TGTGCCAGCAGCTTAAGGCAGGATAGTGAGCAGTTCTTC,CASSLRQDSEQFF,once,TRBV7-9,TRBJ2-1,.
TGTGCCAGCAGCTATCGACTAGGATCAGATACGCAGTATTTT,CASSYRLGSDTQYF,.,TRBV27,TRBJ2-3,.
TGTGCCAGTAGTATCTCCGACAGCTATGGCTACACCTTC,CASSISDSYGYTF,.,TRBV19,TRBJ1-2,.
TGTGCCAGCAGTCCGGCTAGGAGCTTCGTGGGCTACACCTTC,CASSPARSFVGYTF,.,TRBV3-1/TRBV3-2,TRBJ1-2,.
TGTGCCAGCAGCATAAGACTAGCGGGAGGGCCGTCCTACGAGCAGTACTTC,CASSIRLAGGPSYEQYF,once,TRBV7-9,TRBJ2-7,TRBD2
TGTGCCAGCAGTACGACCCATCGACAGAACCATTTCTTC,CASSTTHRQNHFF,.,TRBV6-5,TRBJ2-1,.
TGTGCCAGCAGCCCCGGTCTGGGTGGGTCCTGGGGGCGGAAAGATACGCAGTATTTT,CASSPGLGGSWGRKDTQYF,.,TRBV13,TRBJ2-3,.
TGCAGCGTTGAATCGTATAACTATGGCTACACCTTC,CSVESYNYGYTF,.,TRBV29-1,TRBJ1-2,.
TGTGCCAGCAGCCCCTCGGGGCTAGCGGGAGGTCAAGAGACCCAGTACTTC,CASSPSGLAGGQETQYF,.,TRBV4-2,TRBJ2-5,TRBD2
TGTGCCAGTAGTATGGGAGGGACTAGTGGCTACGAGCAGTACTTC,CASSMGGTSGYEQYF,.,TRBV19,TRBJ2-7,TRBD2
TGCGCCAGCAGCTTGTCCTCCCCCGGGAACACTGAAGCTTTCTTT,CASSLSSPGNTEAFF,.,TRBV5-1,TRBJ1-1,.
TGCGCCAGCAGCCAAGATCTGGGGGGGCCTTTCACAGATACGCAGTATTTT,CASSQDLGGPFTDTQYF,.,TRBV4-3,TRBJ2-3,.
TGCGCCAGCAGTGAGGGGGGGGAGGGAAGGAACACTGAAGCTTTCTTT,CASSEGGEGRNTEAFF,few,TRBV10-1,TRBJ1-1,.
TGTGCCAGCAGCTTAGCGCAGGGGGCGGGCGGCTACACCTTC,CASSLAQGAGGYTF,.,TRBV7-9,TRBJ1-2,TRBD1
TGTGCCAGCAGTTTATTCTCTCCGCGCGACGGGGGGGCGGGGGAGACCCAGTACTTC,CASSLFSPRDGGAGETQYF,.,TRBV27,TRBJ2-5,TRBD2